Listed below are T cell receptor beta chains from one sample, sequenced in a study of OX40 agonist ivuxolimab in advanced cancers. TCRdb's table, derived via immunoSEQ multiplex PCR, lists solely in-frame clones and lacks some. This sample has about 24,000 clones, with 77% found just once. The sample here was CD4+ or CD8+ T cells sorted from blood, taken in a trial of the OX40 agonist ivuxolimab. The receptor source for this set is an adult with an advanced solid tumor such as melanoma, head and neck, liver or kidney cancer. CDR3s leave out the opening cysteine and the closing phenylalanine or tryptophan. Each record gives: J gene, V gene, D gene, clone size, CDR3 protein. The D gene is left open where the match is weak. For some rows the clone size is stated as once, few or many, or as a class when expanded; others skip it.

TRBJ2-1	TRBV30	.	few	ASHEGLDEQF
TRBJ1-2	TRBV6-5	.	few	ASSAQDPGNYGYT
TRBJ2-1	TRBV7-3	.	.	ASSLTRNNEQF
TRBJ1-5	TRBV4-1	.	.	ASSPPDRASNQPQH
TRBJ2-5	TRBV19	TRBD2	few	ASSIVAGGLQETQY
TRBJ2-3	TRBV15	.	.	ATSRGRDGTQY
TRBJ2-5	TRBV2	TRBD2	.	ASSEALLSGGDQY
TRBJ1-1	TRBV7-9	TRBD1	few	ASIDRGPEEAF
TRBJ2-7	TRBV6-1	TRBD1	.	ASSIRQGAYEQY
TRBJ1-1	TRBV30	TRBD1	.	AWSSGTGFTEAF
TRBJ2-1	TRBV7-9	.	.	ASSLGRAGLNEQF
TRBJ1-1	TRBV5-4	.	.	ASSLGMNTEAF
TRBJ2-4	TRBV6-5	.	.	ASSYSTTLAKNIQY
TRBJ1-6	TRBV7-2	.	once	ASSRQPDNSPLH
TRBJ2-7	TRBV7-6	TRBD2	.	ASSPRAGGLYEQY
TRBJ2-2	TRBV4-3	.	.	AGSQGGQGTGELF
TRBJ2-7	TRBV7-6	.	.	ASSLTGTLPAEQY
TRBJ2-5	TRBV7-2	TRBD2	few	ASSLVGLAFSETQY
TRBJ2-1	TRBV28	.	.	ASTSSGAYNEQF
TRBJ1-2	TRBV6-5	.	few	ASSYSGYGYT
TRBJ1-1	TRBV18	.	once	ASSRSLNTEAF
TRBJ1-2	TRBV12-5	.	.	ASANTVNYGYT
TRBJ2-1	TRBV19	.	.	AVGNNEQF
TRBJ2-7	TRBV11-2	TRBD2	.	ASSLEAGEVYEQY
TRBJ2-5	TRBV6-5	.	once	ASSYSRLPLGTQY
TRBJ2-7	TRBV7-9	.	.	ASGDGSYEQY
TRBJ2-2	TRBV9	TRBD2	.	ASSVSGTSGGLNTGELF
TRBJ1-1	TRBV21-1	.	once	ASNTGTENTEAF
TRBJ1-1	TRBV13	TRBD1	.	ASTRQGVYHTEAF
TRBJ1-2	TRBV6-6	.	.	ASSLRTANYGYT
TRBJ2-2	TRBV5-1	.	.	ASRGHLNTGELF
TRBJ1-5	TRBV28	.	.	ASILARFTSNQPQH
TRBJ2-1	TRBV4-2	TRBD2	.	ASSQDQRGAYNEQF
TRBJ2-2	TRBV2	TRBD1	few	AKARDRNTGELF
TRBJ2-2	TRBV6-1	.	.	ASSEVGRATGELF
TRBJ2-7	TRBV9	TRBD2	.	ASSATGGSGSYEQY
TRBJ2-5	TRBV29-1	.	.	SVEIHQETQY
TRBJ2-7	TRBV28	.	once	ASSLGRPTHEQY
TRBJ1-4	TRBV4-1	.	.	ASSQPGAAGEKLF
TRBJ2-6	TRBV4-3	.	.	ASSQDWASGANVLT
TRBJ2-2	TRBV5-4	TRBD2	.	ASSLIRGEGGELF
TRBJ1-1	TRBV5-1	TRBD1	.	ASSTGTGGNTEAF
TRBJ2-3	TRBV29-1	TRBD2	once	SMWRGGPGDTQY
TRBJ2-1	TRBV6-6	TRBD2	few	ASSYDRGGLSEQF